This TCR beta chain was recovered during a study of CD8 T cells in Susac syndrome. Looking at the study overall: Sequencing included Susac syndrome patients, roughly six of them with active disease and roughly eight in remission. Patients with Susac syndrome were, at the time of blood collection, therapy-naive, maintained on corticosteroids, or maintained on intravenous immunoglobulin alone.

About this clonotype: The antigen remains undetermined.

From germline, CDR1 is SEHNR and CDR2 FQNEAQ (reference sequence). There are 12 residues in the CDR3. The V end was cut by 2 bases, the J end by 3 bases, with 5 bases between. Notes on the study in general: Susac-specific public clones were found in total CD8+ and CD8+ TEMRA repertoires, numbering roughly 15 and five, respectively.

RNA in amounts of roughly 0.5 to 1 ug was reverse transcribed with random hexamers. One entry per CDR3 protein results from TCRdb running MiXCR on the immunoSEQ multiplex PCR reads. This repertoire shows roughly 190,000 distinct CDR3 sequences, approximately 95% found once; its top ten account for 0.16%. This sequence originates from a human donor with Susac syndrome. The sample consisted of CD8+ T cells from PBMCs. This rearrangement joins TRBV7-9 to TRBJ2-7; D gene uncertain. The CDR3 bases are TGTGCCAGCAGCTTAAGTCACTACGAGCAGTACTTC. This translates into CASSLSHYEQYF.